This TCR beta chain was captured by sequencing in a study of OX40 agonist ivuxolimab in advanced cancers. Broadly, across the study: The costimulatory receptor OX40 (CD134) was targeted by ivuxolimab, a fully human IgG2 agonistic monoclonal antibody. Intravenous ivuxolimab was administered to patients every 2 weeks at six dose levels: 0.01, 0.1, 0.3, 1.5, 3 and 10 mg/kg. Of the approximately 54 patients in dose escalation, around 19 had hepatocellular carcinoma, about 15 had melanoma, 9 had renal cell carcinoma and 9 had head and neck cancer. In the dose-escalation cohort, around 80% of patients were male, and the mean age was roughly 56 years with a range of roughly 20 to 80. Patients were allowed to have had prior anti-PD-1, anti-PD-L1 or anti-CTLA-4 therapy, and roughly 40% of the dose-escalation patients had been treated with checkpoint inhibitors. Three dose-escalation patients achieved partial responses, one with hepatocellular carcinoma and two with cutaneous melanoma. Peripheral TCRbeta sequencing was intended to test whether TCR sequence diversity was altered and clonal T-cell expansion was caused by ivuxolimab. The paper describes the monotherapy dose-escalation part (N ≈ 51 patients) of the phase I trial of ivuxolimab. General conclusions and limits of the study: At doses of 0.1 to 3.0 mg/kg, clonal expansion of both CD4+ and CD8+ T cells in blood was seen between baseline and week 6. In the 0.1-3.0 mg/kg groups, partial responders had among the lowest normalized peripheral clonal expansion, particularly in CD8+ T cells. After ivuxolimab, more expanded clones were found on average in CD8+ T cells than in CD4+ T cells. Which antigens the clonally expanded peripheral T cells were specific for was not determined. Low levels of normalized T-cell clonal expansion were also seen in some patients who did not respond.

V loses 2 bases of germline sequence and J loses 5 bases, and the interval between the two ends is 6 bases. Counted from cysteine to phenylalanine, this CDR3 has 12 amino acids. CDR3 DNA only is kept here, 36 bases in frame from base 1. Per the germline V gene, ENHRY is the CDR1 and SYGVKD is the CDR2. To sequence the TCRbeta CDR3 region, genomic DNA was isolated from the sorted cells. TCRbeta CDR3 regions were sequenced using the immunoSEQ Assay. What TCRdb holds here is the immuneACCESS table cut down to in-frame rearrangements. Part of the clones is not present; checked against another copy, under half of the missing clones reflect an unresolved V gene, and the others are unexplained. A total of approximately 77,000 clones appear in this sample, more than 80% of them only once. The ten largest clones represent 2% to 2.5% of the sample. The trial excluded patients who had a history of autoimmune disease or were on systemic immunosuppression. Peripheral blood for TCR sequencing was collected from all dose cohorts at baseline, on cycle 4 day 1, and on cycle 7 day 1. The samples were drawn from a first-in-human, open-label, multicenter phase I dose-escalation trial of ivuxolimab. The trial enrolled adults with locally advanced or metastatic head and neck squamous cell, hepatocellular, melanoma or renal cell carcinoma. Before TCR sequencing, CD4+ and CD8+ T cells were separately sorted from peripheral blood.

As concerns this clone: The clone's antigen remains unknown. No qualities accompany the bases; no much larger clone lies one base away.

This specimen consisted of CD4+ or CD8+ T cells sorted from blood, obtained in a trial of the OX40 agonist ivuxolimab. The V and J genes are TRBV10-3 and TRBJ1-2; no D segment can be confidently identified. The TCR comes from an adult with an advanced solid tumor such as melanoma, head and neck, liver or kidney cancer. The CDR3 has the sequence CAISEGIYGYTF. Here is the DNA: TGTGCCATCAGTGAGGGAATATATGGCTACACCTTC.